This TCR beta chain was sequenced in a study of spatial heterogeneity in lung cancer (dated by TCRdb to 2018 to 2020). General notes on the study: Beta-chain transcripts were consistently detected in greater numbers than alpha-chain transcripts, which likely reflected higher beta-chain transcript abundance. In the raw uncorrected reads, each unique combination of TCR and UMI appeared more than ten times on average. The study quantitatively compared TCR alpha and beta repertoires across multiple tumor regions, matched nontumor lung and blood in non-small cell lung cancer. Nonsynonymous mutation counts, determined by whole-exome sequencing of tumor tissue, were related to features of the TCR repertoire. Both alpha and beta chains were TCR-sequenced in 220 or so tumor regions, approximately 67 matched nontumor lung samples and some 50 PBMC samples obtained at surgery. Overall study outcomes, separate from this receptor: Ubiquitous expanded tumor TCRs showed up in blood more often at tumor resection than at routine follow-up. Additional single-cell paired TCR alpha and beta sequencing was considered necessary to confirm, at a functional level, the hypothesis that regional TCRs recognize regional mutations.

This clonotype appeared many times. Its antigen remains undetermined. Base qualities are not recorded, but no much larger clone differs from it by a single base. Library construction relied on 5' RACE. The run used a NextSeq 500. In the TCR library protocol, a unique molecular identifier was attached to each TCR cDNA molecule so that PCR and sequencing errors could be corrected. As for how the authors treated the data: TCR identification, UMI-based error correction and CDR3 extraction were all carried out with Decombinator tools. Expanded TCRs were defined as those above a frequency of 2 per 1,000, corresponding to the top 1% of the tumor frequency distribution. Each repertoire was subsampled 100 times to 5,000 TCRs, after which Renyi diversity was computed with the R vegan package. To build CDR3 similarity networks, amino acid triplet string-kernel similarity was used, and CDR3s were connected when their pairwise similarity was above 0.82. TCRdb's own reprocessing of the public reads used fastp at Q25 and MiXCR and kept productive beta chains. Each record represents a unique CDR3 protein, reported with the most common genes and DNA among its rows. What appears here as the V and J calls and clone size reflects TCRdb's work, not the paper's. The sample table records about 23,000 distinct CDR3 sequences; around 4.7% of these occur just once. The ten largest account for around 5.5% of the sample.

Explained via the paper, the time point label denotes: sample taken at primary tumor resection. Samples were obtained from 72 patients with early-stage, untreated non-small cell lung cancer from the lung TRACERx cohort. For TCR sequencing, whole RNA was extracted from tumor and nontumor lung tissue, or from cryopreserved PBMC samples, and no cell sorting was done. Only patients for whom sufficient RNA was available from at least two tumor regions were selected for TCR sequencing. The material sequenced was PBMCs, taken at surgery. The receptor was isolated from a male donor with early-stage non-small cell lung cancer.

CDR3 sequence: CSASPASYEQYF. Read as DNA, the sequence is TGCAGTGCTAGTCCAGCATCATACGAGCAGTACTTC. The chain links TRBV20-1 with TRBJ2-7, with the D gene uncertain. Including cysteine and phenylalanine, the CDR3 has 12 amino acids. The kept DNA is CDR3 alone, 36 bases in frame from the first base. V gives up 3 bases and J gives up 4 bases, and the segment between their germline ends measures 10 bases. CDR1 and CDR2 are drawn from the germline V gene (reference sequence): DFQATT, SNEGSKA.